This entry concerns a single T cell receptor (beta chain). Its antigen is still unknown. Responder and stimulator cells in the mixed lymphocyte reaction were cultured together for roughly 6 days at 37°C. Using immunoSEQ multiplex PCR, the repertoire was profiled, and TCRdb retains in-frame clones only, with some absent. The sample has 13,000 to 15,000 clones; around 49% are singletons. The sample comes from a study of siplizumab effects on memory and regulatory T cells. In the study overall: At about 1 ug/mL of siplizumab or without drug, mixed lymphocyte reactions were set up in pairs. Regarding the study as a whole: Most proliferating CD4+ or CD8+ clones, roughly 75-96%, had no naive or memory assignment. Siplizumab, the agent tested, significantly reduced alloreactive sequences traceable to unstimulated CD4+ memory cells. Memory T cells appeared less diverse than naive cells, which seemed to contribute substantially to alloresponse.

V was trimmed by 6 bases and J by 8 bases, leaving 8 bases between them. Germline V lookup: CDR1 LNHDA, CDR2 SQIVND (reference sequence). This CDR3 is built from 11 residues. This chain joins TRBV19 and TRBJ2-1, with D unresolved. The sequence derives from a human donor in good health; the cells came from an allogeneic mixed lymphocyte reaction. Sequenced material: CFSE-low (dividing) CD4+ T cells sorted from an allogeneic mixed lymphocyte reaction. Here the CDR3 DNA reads TGTGCCAGTAGGAGAGGCGATGAGCAGTTCTTC. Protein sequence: CASRRGDEQFF.